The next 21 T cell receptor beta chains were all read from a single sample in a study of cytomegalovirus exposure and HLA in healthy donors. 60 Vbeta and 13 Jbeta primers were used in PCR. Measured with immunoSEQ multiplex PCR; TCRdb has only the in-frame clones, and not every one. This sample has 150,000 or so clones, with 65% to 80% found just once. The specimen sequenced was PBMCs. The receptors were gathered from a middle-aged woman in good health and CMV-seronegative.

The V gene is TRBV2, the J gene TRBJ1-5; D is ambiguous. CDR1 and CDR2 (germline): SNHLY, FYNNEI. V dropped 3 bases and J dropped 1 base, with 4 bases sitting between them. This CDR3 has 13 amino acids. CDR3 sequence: CASSDVSNQPQHF. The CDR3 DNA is TGTGCCAGCAGTGACGTAAGCAATCAGCCCCAGCATTTT.

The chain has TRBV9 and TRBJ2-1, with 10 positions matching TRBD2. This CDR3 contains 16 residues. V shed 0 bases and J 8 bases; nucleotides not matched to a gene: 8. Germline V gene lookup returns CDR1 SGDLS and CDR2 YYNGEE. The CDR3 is CASSVDPAGGRDEQFF. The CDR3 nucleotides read TGTGCCAGCAGCGTAGATCCAGCGGGGGGGAGGGATGAGCAGTTCTTC. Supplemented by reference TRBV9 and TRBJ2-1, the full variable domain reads DSGVTQTPKHLITATGQRVTLRCSPRSGDLSVYWYQQSLDQGLQFLIQYYNGEERAKGNILERFSAQQFPDLHSELNLSSLELGDSALYFCASSVDPAGGRDEQFFGPGTRLTVL.

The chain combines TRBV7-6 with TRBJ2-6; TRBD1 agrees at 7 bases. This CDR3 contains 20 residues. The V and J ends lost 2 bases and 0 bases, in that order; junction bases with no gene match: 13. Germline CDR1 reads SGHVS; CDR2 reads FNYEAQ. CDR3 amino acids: CASSLLGGADSSSGANVLTF. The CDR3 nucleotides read TGTGCCAGCAGCTTATTAGGGGGCGCTGATTCTAGCTCTGGGGCCAACGTCCTGACTTTC.

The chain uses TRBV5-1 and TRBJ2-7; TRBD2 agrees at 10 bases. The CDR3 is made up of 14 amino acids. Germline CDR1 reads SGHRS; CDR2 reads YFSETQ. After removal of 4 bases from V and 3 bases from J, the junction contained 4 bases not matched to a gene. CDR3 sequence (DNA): TGCGCCAGCAGCACACTAGCGGGAAGCTACGAGCAGTACTTC. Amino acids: CASSTLAGSYEQYF.

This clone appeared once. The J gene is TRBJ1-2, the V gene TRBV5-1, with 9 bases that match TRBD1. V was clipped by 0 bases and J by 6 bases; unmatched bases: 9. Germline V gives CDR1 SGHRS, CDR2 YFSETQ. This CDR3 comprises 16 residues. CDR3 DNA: TGCGCCAGCAGCTTGGCCCCCGGGACAGGGAGAGATGGCTACACCTTC. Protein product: CASSLAPGTGRDGYTF. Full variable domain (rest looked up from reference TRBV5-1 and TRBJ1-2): KAGVTQTPRYLIKTRGQQVTLSCSPISGHRSVSWYQQTPGQGLQFLFEYFSETQRNKGNFPGRFSGRQFSNSRSEMNVSTLELGDSALYLCASSLAPGTGRDGYTFGSGTRLTVV.

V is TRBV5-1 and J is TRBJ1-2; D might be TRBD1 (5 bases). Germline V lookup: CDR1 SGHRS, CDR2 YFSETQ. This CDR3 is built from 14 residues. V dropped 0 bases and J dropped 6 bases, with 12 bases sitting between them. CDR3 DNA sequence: TGCGCCAGCAGCTTGGACAGGACACTTGATGGCTACACCTTC. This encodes CASSLDRTLDGYTF.

The CDR3 DNA reads TGTGCCAGCAGCGCCCTAGCGGGGAAGACCTCCTACGAGCAGTACTTC. Protein sequence: CASSALAGKTSYEQYF. The V gene is TRBV21-1, the J gene TRBJ2-7; the table's D gene call, TRBD2, was not cross checked with the DNA. TRBV21-1 is annotated as a pseudogene. There are 16 residues in the CDR3.

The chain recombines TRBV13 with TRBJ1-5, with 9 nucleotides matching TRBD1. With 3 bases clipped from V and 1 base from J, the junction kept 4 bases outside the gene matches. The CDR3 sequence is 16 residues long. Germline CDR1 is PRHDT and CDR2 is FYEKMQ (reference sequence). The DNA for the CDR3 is TGTGCCAGCAGCTTCCGACAGGGGGTGAGCAATCAGCCCCAGCATTTT. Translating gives CASSFRQGVSNQPQHF.

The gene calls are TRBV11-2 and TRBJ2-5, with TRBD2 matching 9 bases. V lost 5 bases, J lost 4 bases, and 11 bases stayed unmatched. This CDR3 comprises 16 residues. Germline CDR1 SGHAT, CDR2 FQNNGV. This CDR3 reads CASSPGGGRAGETQYF. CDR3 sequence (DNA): TGTGCCAGCAGCCCCGGTGGCGGGAGGGCCGGAGAGACCCAGTACTTC. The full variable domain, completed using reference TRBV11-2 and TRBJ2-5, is EAGVAQSPRYKIIEKRQSVAFWCNPISGHATLYWYQQILGQGPKLLIQFQNNGVVDDSQLPKDRFSAERLKGVDSTLKIQPAKLEDSAVYLCASSPGGGRAGETQYFGPGTRLLVL.

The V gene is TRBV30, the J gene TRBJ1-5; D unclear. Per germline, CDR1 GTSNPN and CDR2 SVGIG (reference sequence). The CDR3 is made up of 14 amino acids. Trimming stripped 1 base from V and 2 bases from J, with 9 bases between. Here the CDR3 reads CAWSGITGNQPQHF. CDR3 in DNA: TGTGCCTGGAGTGGGATAACAGGCAATCAGCCCCAGCATTTT.

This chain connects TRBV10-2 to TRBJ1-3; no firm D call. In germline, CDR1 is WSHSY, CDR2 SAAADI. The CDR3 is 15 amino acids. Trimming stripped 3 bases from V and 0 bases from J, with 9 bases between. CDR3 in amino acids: CASSDGQFSGNTIYF. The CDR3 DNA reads TGCGCCAGCAGTGATGGCCAGTTCTCTGGAAACACCATATATTTT.

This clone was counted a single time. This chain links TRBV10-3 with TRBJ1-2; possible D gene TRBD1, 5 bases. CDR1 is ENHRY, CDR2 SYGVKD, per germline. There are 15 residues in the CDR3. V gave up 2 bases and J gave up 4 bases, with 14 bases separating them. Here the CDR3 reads CAISEPTRGTYGYTF. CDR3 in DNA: TGTGCCATCAGTGAGCCCACGCGGGGGACCTATGGCTACACCTTC.

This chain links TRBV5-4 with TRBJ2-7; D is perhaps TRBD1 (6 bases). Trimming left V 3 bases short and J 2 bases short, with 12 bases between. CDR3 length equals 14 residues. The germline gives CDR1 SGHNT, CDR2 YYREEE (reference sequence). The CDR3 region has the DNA TGTGCCAGCAGCTCAAGGACAGTTCCCTACGAGCAGTACTTC. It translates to CASSSRTVPYEQYF.

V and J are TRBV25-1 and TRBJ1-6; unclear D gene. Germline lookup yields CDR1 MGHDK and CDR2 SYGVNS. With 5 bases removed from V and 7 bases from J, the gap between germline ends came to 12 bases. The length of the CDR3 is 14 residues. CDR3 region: CASSWEWVNSPLHF. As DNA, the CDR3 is TGTGCCAGCAGTTGGGAGTGGGTGAATTCACCCCTCCACTTT.

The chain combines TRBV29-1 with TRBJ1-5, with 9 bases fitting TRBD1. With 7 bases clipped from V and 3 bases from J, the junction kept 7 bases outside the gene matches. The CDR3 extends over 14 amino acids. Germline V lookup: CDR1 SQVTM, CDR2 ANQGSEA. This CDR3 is CSAVTGGANQPQHF. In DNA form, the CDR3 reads TGCAGCGCCGTCACAGGGGGCGCCAATCAGCCCCAGCATTTT.

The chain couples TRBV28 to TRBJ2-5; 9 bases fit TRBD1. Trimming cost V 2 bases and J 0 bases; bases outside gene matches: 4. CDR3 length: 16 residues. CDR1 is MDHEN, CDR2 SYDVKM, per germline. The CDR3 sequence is CASSLPDRGHQETQYF. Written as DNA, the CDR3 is TGTGCCAGCAGTTTACCGGACAGGGGACACCAAGAGACCCAGTACTTC.

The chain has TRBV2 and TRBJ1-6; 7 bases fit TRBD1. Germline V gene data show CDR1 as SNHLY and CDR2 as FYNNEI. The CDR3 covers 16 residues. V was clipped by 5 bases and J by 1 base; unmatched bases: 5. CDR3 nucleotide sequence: TGTGCCAGCAGTCCGACAGGGCGATCCTATAATTCACCCCTCCACTTT. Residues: CASSPTGRSYNSPLHF.

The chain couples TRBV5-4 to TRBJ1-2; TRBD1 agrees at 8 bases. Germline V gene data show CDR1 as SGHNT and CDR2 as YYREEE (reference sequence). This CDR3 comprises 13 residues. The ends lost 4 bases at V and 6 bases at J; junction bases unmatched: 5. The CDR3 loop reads CASSVDRGNGYTF. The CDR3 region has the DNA TGTGCCAGCAGCGTTGACAGGGGTAATGGCTACACCTTC.

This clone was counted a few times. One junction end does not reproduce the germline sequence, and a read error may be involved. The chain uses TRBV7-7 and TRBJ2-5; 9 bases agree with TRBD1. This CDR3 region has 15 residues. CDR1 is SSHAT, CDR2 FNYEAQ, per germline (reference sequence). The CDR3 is CASSLTPGQGETQYF. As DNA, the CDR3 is TGTGCTAGCAGCTTAACCCCGGGACAGGGAGAGACCCAGTACTTC.

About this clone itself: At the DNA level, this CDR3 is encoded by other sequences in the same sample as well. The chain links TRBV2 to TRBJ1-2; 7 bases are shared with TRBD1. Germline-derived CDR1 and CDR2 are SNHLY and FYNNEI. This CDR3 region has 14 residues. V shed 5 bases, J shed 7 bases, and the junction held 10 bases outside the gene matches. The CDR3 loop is CASSQRQGSPGYTF. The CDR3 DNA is TGTGCCAGCAGTCAACGACAGGGTAGTCCTGGCTACACCTTC.

The CDR3 protein is CASTTGVKHQPQHF. The CDR3 DNA is TGTGCCAGTACCACAGGGGTGAAGCATCAGCCCCAGCATTTT. This sequence joins TRBV28 and TRBJ1-5; TRBD1 aligns across 7 bases. CDR1 is MDHEN and CDR2 is SYDVKM in the germline V gene. The CDR3 has 14 residues. V shed 9 bases, J shed 5 bases, and the junction held 10 bases outside the gene matches.